The 7 T cell receptor beta chains below come from one sample, sequenced in a study of blood T cell repertoires in COVID-19. Method: immunoSEQ multiplex PCR; TCRdb's copy keeps in-frame clones and lacks some. This table has about 210,000 clones, 92% appearing once. The material sequenced was peripheral blood. The source is a man aged 25 to 45 with acute or convalescent COVID-19.

The chain combines TRBV6-5 with TRBJ2-7; tentative D call: TRBD1 (6 bases). Germline CDR1 and CDR2: MNHEY and SVGAGI. This CDR3 has 15 residues. The germline V and J ends were trimmed by 2 bases and 0 bases, with 11 bases remaining between them. This chain's CDR3 is CASSYGRGSSYEQYF. In DNA, the CDR3 is TGTGCCAGCAGTTACGGCAGGGGAAGCTCCTACGAGCAGTACTTC.

This chain links TRBV6-5 with TRBJ2-2; a possible D gene is TRBD2 (6 bases). CDR3 length: 15 residues. Per germline, CDR1 MNHEY and CDR2 SVGAGI. The V and J ends lost 6 bases and 3 bases respectively, with 14 bases between them. The CDR3 DNA reads as TGTGCCAGCAGGCTAGGAGGGGCGGACACCGGGGAGCTGTTTTTT. It specifies CASRLGGADTGELFF.

The chain employs TRBV6-5 and TRBJ1-2; TRBD1 matches at 7 bases. In germline, CDR1 is MNHEY, CDR2 SVGAGI. J gave up 8 bases and V 5 bases, and 14 bases lay outside the gene matches. The CDR3 runs to 15 residues. The CDR3 loop reads CASSTGSGQRQGYTF. In nucleotides, the CDR3 is TGTGCCAGCAGTACAGGATCGGGACAGAGACAGGGCTACACCTTC.

V gene TRBV18 combines with J gene TRBJ2-7, with D possibly being TRBD2 (5 bases). Germline V gene sequence: CDR1 KGHSH, CDR2 LQKENI. The CDR3 is 16 amino acids. V lost 3 bases, J lost 2 bases, and 17 bases lay in between. The CDR3 nucleotides read TGTGCCAGCTCACCGGGAGCGACGGTCGCCGCCTACGAGCAGTACTTC. Translation: CASSPGATVAAYEQYF.

The chain links TRBV7-2 to TRBJ2-5; 12 nucleotides match TRBD1. Per the germline V gene, CDR1 is SGHTA and CDR2 is FQGNSA. CDR3 length equals 16 residues. Trimming at V came to 1 base and at J to 7 bases, leaving 7 bases not matched to a gene. The CDR3 loop reads CASSLVGTGGVATQYF. The CDR3 nucleotides are TGTGCCAGCAGCTTAGTGGGGACAGGGGGCGTAGCGACCCAGTACTTC.

The CDR3 DNA follows: TGTGCCAGCAGCATGAGGGCCAGTACTAACTATGGCTACACCTTC. Translated, it gives CASSMRASTNYGYTF. The chain links TRBV5-6 to TRBJ1-2, with D unresolved. Trimming removed 4 bases from V and 0 bases from J, with 13 bases in between. The CDR3 has 15 residues. Germline V CDR1 and CDR2: SGHDT, YYEEEE.

This sequence joins TRBV6-4 and TRBJ2-3, with 8 bases that match TRBD2. Trimming cost V 0 bases and J 0 bases; bases outside gene matches: 2. Germline CDR1 is MRHNA and CDR2 is SNTAGT. The CDR3 length is 16 residues. CDR3 bases: TGTGCCAGCAGTGACTCTGAGCGGGAGAGCACAGATACGCAGTATTTT. Translated: CASSDSERESTDTQYF.